The rows below give T cell receptor beta chains drawn from one sample of a study of human T cells and chemical hapten exposure. TCRdb reprocessed the RACE reads via MiXCR and lists one record per CDR3 protein. The sample lists approximately 350,000 distinct CDR3 sequences; around 6% were seen once. The source material was whole blood, sampled in connection with sensitization to the hapten diphenylcyclopropenone (DPC). The receptors were gathered from a woman under 30 with alopecia areata. Some clones in this sample may be carry-over from other donors' samples. Both conserved end residues are part of each CDR3. D genes are given only for firm matches. Clone size is given for some rows only: seen once, a few or many times, or a class if the clone is expanded.

clone size: -
D gene: -
J gene: TRBJ2-1
V gene: TRBV2
CDR3 DNA: TGTGCCAGCAAACCGACATACCTTAACAGGGGGGGTTCCTACAATGAGCAGTTCTTC
CDR3 protein: CASKPTYLNRGGSYNEQFF

clone size: -
D gene: -
J gene: TRBJ1-4
V gene: TRBV18
CDR3 DNA: TGTGCCAGCTCACCACCACTGGTTAAAGAAAAACTGTTTTTT
CDR3 protein: CASSPPLVKEKLFF

clone size: many
D gene: -
J gene: TRBJ1-3
V gene: TRBV12-3/TRBV12-4
CDR3 DNA: TGTGCCAGCAGCAAGGGGGTTGGTGGAAACACCATATATTTT
CDR3 protein: CASSKGVGGNTIYF

clone size: many
D gene: -
J gene: TRBJ1-5
V gene: TRBV20-1
CDR3 DNA: TGCAGTGCTAGAGATCTGAAGGAACCTCAGCCCCAGCATTTT
CDR3 protein: CSARDLKEPQPQHF

clone size: -
D gene: TRBD2
J gene: TRBJ2-7
V gene: TRBV7-2
CDR3 DNA: TGTGCCAGCAGCTTAGCGCGGGGGGGATCCACCTACGAGCAGTACTTC
CDR3 protein: CASSLARGGSTYEQYF

clone size: -
D gene: TRBD1
J gene: TRBJ1-3
V gene: TRBV4-2
CDR3 DNA: TGTGCCAGCAGCCAAGGGCAGGGGGACTCCCAGTATTCCGGAAACACCATATATTTT
CDR3 protein: CASSQGQGDSQYSGNTIYF

clone size: -
D gene: -
J gene: TRBJ2-4
V gene: TRBV6-9
CDR3 DNA: TGTGCCAGCATTCAGGCGATAAACATTCAGTACTTC
CDR3 protein: CASIQAINIQYF

clone size: few
D gene: -
J gene: TRBJ2-1
V gene: TRBV9
CDR3 DNA: TGTGCCAGCAGCAGTCGGGAGTACAATGAGCAGTTCTTC
CDR3 protein: CASSSREYNEQFF

clone size: many
D gene: -
J gene: TRBJ2-1
V gene: TRBV7-9
CDR3 DNA: TGTGCCAGCCCTTCGACAGAAGAGTTCAATGAGCAGTTCTTC
CDR3 protein: CASPSTEEFNEQFF

clone size: many
D gene: -
J gene: TRBJ1-1
V gene: TRBV20-1
CDR3 DNA: TGCAGTGCTAGGGGGGTTACGAACACTGAAGCTTTCTTT
CDR3 protein: CSARGVTNTEAFF

clone size: many
D gene: -
J gene: TRBJ1-1
V gene: TRBV6-5
CDR3 DNA: TGTGCCGCAGCCAGGGAGAACACTGAAGCTTTCTTT
CDR3 protein: CAAARENTEAFF

clone size: many
D gene: TRBD2
J gene: TRBJ2-5
V gene: TRBV20-1
CDR3 DNA: TGCAGTGCTAGAGATCTTGGGGCGGGAGGTGGAGAGACCCAGTACTTC
CDR3 protein: CSARDLGAGGGETQYF

clone size: -
D gene: -
J gene: TRBJ2-3
V gene: TRBV12-3/TRBV12-4
CDR3 DNA: TGTGCCAGCAGTTTAGCGGAGGTCCGAGCTAGCACAGATACGCAGTATTTT
CDR3 protein: CASSLAEVRASTDTQYF

clone size: few
D gene: -
J gene: TRBJ1-1
V gene: TRBV6-5
CDR3 DNA: TGTGCCAGCAGTTACTCATCGGGGTCAGGAGCTGGGCTGATGAAGCTTTTCTTT
CDR3 protein: CASSYSSGSGAGLMKLFF

clone size: many
D gene: TRBD1
J gene: TRBJ1-3
V gene: TRBV7-6
CDR3 DNA: TGTGCCAGCAGCCAGGACAGGAGCTCTGGAAACACCATATATTTT
CDR3 protein: CASSQDRSSGNTIYF

clone size: few
D gene: -
J gene: TRBJ1-2
V gene: TRBV28
CDR3 DNA: TGTGCCAGCAACCTCCGCCAGGACTATGGCTACACCTTC
CDR3 protein: CASNLRQDYGYTF

clone size: -
D gene: -
J gene: TRBJ1-4
V gene: TRBV6-6
CDR3 DNA: TGTGCCAGCAGGCGAGTGGATGAAAAACTGTTTTTT
CDR3 protein: CASRRVDEKLFF

clone size: few
D gene: -
J gene: TRBJ1-2
V gene: TRBV10-2
CDR3 DNA: TGCGCCAGCCAGACCTTCTATGGCTACACCTTC
CDR3 protein: CASQTFYGYTF

clone size: -
D gene: TRBD1
J gene: TRBJ2-3
V gene: TRBV6-6
CDR3 DNA: TGTGCCAGTTCAGGGGGCAGCACAGATACGCAGTATTTT
CDR3 protein: CASSGGSTDTQYF

clone size: many
D gene: -
J gene: TRBJ1-5
V gene: TRBV6-6
CDR3 DNA: TGTGCCAGCAGTTACTCTCGACTGACATTGGACCAGCCCCAGCATTTT
CDR3 protein: CASSYSRLTLDQPQHF

clone size: many
D gene: -
J gene: TRBJ1-5
V gene: TRBV20-1
CDR3 DNA: TGCAGTGCTAGAGAGGAACTACTGGAGCCCCAGCATTTT
CDR3 protein: CSAREELLEPQHF

clone size: few
D gene: -
J gene: TRBJ2-1
V gene: TRBV6-2/TRBV6-3
CDR3 DNA: TGTGCCAGCAGTTACTGGGACGTAAATGAGCAGTTCTTC
CDR3 protein: CASSYWDVNEQFF